Shown below are 18 T cell receptor beta chains from a single sample sequenced in a study of cytomegalovirus exposure and HLA in healthy donors. PCR was performed using 60 Vbeta and 13 Jbeta primers. Clones were read by immunoSEQ multiplex PCR, and TCRdb kept only the in-frame ones, dropping some. The sample totals around 60,000 clones. What was sequenced was PBMCs. These receptors all come from a woman under 30 in good health and CMV-seronegative.

The CDR3 loop is CASSLPGGADGYTF. The CDR3 region has the DNA TGTGCCAGCAGTTTACCAGGGGGCGCGGATGGCTACACCTTC. This chain links TRBV5-6 with TRBJ1-2; 8 bases are shared with TRBD1. The V segment lost 5 bases and the J segment 6 bases; nucleotides outside the gene matches: 9. CDR1 and CDR2 from the germline V gene are SGHDT and YYEEEE. The CDR3 contains 14 residues.

The chain employs TRBV7-9 and TRBJ2-6; D is undetermined. In germline, CDR1 is SEHNR, CDR2 FQNEAQ (reference sequence). Trimming shortened V by 3 bases and J by 0 bases, and 6 bases separated the two germline ends. The CDR3 spans 15 residues. DNA of the CDR3: TGTGCCAGCAGCTTGAGTACCTCTGGGGCCAACGTCCTGACTTTC. It encodes CASSLSTSGANVLTF.

The chain is built from TRBV27 and TRBJ1-4; unclear D gene. The CDR3 spans 15 residues. Germline CDR1 reads MNHEY; CDR2 reads SMNVEV (reference sequence). Trimming took off 2 bases at V and 4 bases at J, with 11 bases between the two ends. The CDR3 sequence: CASSLDRGNNEKLFF. CDR3 coding DNA: TGTGCCAGCAGTTTAGACCGGGGTAATAATGAAAAACTGTTTTTT.

The J gene is TRBJ1-5, the V gene TRBV4-1; D gene uncertain. V gave up 4 bases and J gave up 4 bases, with 14 bases separating them. Germline values: CDR1 MGHRA, CDR2 YSYEKL. The CDR3 contains 15 residues. The chain's CDR3 is CASSLGLGGNQPQHF. CDR3 nucleotide sequence: TGCGCCAGCAGCCTAGGCCTTGGAGGGAATCAGCCCCAGCATTTT.

The chain links TRBV19 to TRBJ1-1; D might be TRBD1 (6 bases). The V gene's germline CDR1 is LNHDA and CDR2 SQIVND (reference sequence). This CDR3 is built from 14 residues. V lost 6 bases and J 7 bases, leaving 18 bases between the germline ends. The CDR3 region is CASSLSNVRGEAFF. In DNA form, the CDR3 reads TGTGCCAGTAGCCTTAGCAACGTCAGGGGTGAAGCTTTCTTT.

This chain links TRBV7-9 with TRBJ2-3; 9 bases fit TRBD2. The CDR3 contains 17 residues. Trimming at V came to 4 bases and at J to 3 bases, leaving 11 bases not matched to a gene. Germline CDR1 reads SEHNR; CDR2 reads FQNEAQ (reference sequence). The CDR3 region has the DNA TGTGCCAGCAGCTCATGGACTAGCGAGCTCGGAACAGATACGCAGTATTTT. Protein sequence: CASSSWTSELGTDTQYF.

The chain carries TRBV25-1 and TRBJ2-7, with 8 bases aligning to TRBD2. In germline, CDR1 is MGHDK, CDR2 SYGVNS. The CDR3 is 15 amino acids. J lost 0 bases, V lost 1 base, and 2 bases had no gene match. CDR3 residues: CASSESSGSSYEQYF. The CDR3 nucleotides are TGTGCCAGCAGTGAATCGAGCGGGAGCTCCTACGAGCAGTACTTC.

The V gene is TRBV7-2, the J gene TRBJ2-5; D is possibly TRBD2 (6 bases). The CDR3 runs to 15 residues. Germline lookup yields CDR1 SGHTA and CDR2 FQGNSA. The V end was cut by 2 bases, the J end by 5 bases, with 15 bases between. CDR3 region: CASSLNAGSWETQYF. CDR3 nucleotides: TGTGCCAGCAGCTTAAACGCGGGATCATGGGAGACCCAGTACTTC.

The chain links TRBV5-1 to TRBJ1-2, with 8 bases matching TRBD1. The V segment lost 9 bases and the J segment 6 bases; nucleotides outside the gene matches: 16. Germline V gene data show CDR1 as SGHRS and CDR2 as YFSETQ. The CDR3 has 15 amino acids. The CDR3 DNA follows: TGCGCCACCAAACCGGGAGACAGGGGAATTGATGGCTACACCTTC. This codes for CATKPGDRGIDGYTF. Together with reference TRBV5-1 and TRBJ1-2, the CDR3 gives the full variable domain: KAGVTQTPRYLIKTRGQQVTLSCSPISGHRSVSWYQQTPGQGLQFLFEYFSETQRNKGNFPGRFSGRQFSNSRSEMNVSTLELGDSALYLCATKPGDRGIDGYTFGSGTRLTVV.

The rearrangement joins TRBV30 to TRBJ2-3; no definite D call. The V gene lost 8 bases and the J gene lost 0 bases, with 9 bases spanning the gap. The length of the CDR3 is 12 residues. Germline V gene lookup returns CDR1 GTSNPN and CDR2 SVGIG (reference sequence). The CDR3 region is CARTVSTDTQYF. The CDR3 DNA is TGTGCCCGGACCGTTAGCACAGATACGCAGTATTTT.

The V gene is TRBV6-1, the J gene TRBJ2-2, with 8 bases lining up with TRBD2. V gave up 6 bases and J gave up 0 bases; unmatched junction bases: 3. Germline values: CDR1 MNHNS, CDR2 SASEGT. The length of the CDR3 is 15 residues. The chain's CDR3 is CASRRSGANTGELFF. In DNA form, the CDR3 reads TGTGCCAGCAGACGTAGCGGGGCGAACACCGGGGAGCTGTTTTTT.

This chain uses TRBV28 with TRBJ2-7; perhaps TRBD2 as D (6 bases). CDR3 length: 15 amino acids. The V gene's germline CDR1 is MDHEN and CDR2 SYDVKM. Trimming left V 2 bases short and J 0 bases short, with 11 bases between. The CDR3 here is CASSLIADPSYEQYF. CDR3 DNA sequence: TGTGCCAGCAGTTTAATAGCGGATCCCTCCTACGAGCAGTACTTC.

The chain carries TRBV5-1 and TRBJ1-1, with D uncertain. The V end was cut by 2 bases, the J end by 8 bases, with 16 bases between. The length of the CDR3 is 14 residues. The germline CDR1 and CDR2 sequences are SGHRS and YFSETQ. The CDR3 region is CASSFFTSAAEAFF. The CDR3 DNA reads as TGCGCCAGCAGCTTCTTTACTTCTGCTGCGGAAGCTTTCTTT.

About this clone itself: The conserved phenylalanine or tryptophan normally closing the CDR3 is absent here, so this likely arose from a read error. Because the CDR3's place on the DNA is in doubt, the DNA is left out and the CDR3 is given as listed by TCRdb. The V call is TRBV6-1, the J call TRBJ1-2. Germline CDR1 is MNHNS and CDR2 is SASEGT. The CDR3 contains 11 residues when both ends are counted. CDR3 in amino acids: CASSEGGPSKI.

The chain couples TRBV6-5 to TRBJ2-5; perhaps TRBD2 as D (7 bases). The CDR3 totals 16 residues. Germline V lookup: CDR1 MNHEY, CDR2 SVGAGI. V lost 1 base and J 4 bases, leaving 16 bases between the germline ends. The CDR3: CASSYWGGASLETQYF. The CDR3 nucleotides read TGTGCCAGCAGTTACTGGGGGGGGGCAAGTTTAGAGACCCAGTACTTC.

The chain joins TRBV2 to TRBJ1-4, with D unresolved. V lost 6 bases and J 6 bases, leaving 8 bases between the germline ends. The germline V gene encodes CDR1 SNHLY and CDR2 FYNNEI. This CDR3 has 12 amino acids. The CDR3: CASRRVDEKLFF. The CDR3 region has the DNA TGTGCCAGCAGGCGAGTTGATGAAAAACTGTTTTTT.

The rearrangement joins TRBV18 to TRBJ2-5; D gene ambiguous. Judging by the DNA end, TRBJ2-7 fits better; the J call may be wrong. In germline, CDR1 is KGHSH, CDR2 LQKENI. CDR3 length: 11 residues. The chain's CDR3 is CASSLSYEQYF. The DNA for the CDR3 is TGTGCCAGCTCACTAAGCTACGAGCAGTACTTC.

This rearrangement joins TRBV2 to TRBJ2-2, with unresolved D. The V and J ends lost 10 bases and 3 bases respectively, with 9 bases between them. Germline CDR1 is SNHLY and CDR2 is FYNNEI. The length of the CDR3 is 12 residues. CDR3 bases: TGTGCCACCTCCCCGGACACCGGGGAGCTGTTTTTT. This gives the protein CATSPDTGELFF.